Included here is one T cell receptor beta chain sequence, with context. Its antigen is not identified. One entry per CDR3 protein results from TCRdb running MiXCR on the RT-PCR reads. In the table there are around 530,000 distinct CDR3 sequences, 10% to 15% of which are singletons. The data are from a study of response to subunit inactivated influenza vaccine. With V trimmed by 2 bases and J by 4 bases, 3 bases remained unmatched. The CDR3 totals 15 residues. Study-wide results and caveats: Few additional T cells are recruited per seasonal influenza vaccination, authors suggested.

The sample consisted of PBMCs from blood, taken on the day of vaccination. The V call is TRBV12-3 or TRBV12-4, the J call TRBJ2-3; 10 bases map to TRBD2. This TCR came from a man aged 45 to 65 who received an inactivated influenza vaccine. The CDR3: CASSLRAGGSDTQYF. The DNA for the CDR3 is TGTGCCAGCAGTTTACGAGCGGGAGGGTCAGATACGCAGTATTTT.